This T cell receptor (beta chain) was sequenced during a study of T cells in Graves' hyperthyroidism and ophthalmopathy. This clonotype was seen repeatedly, ten times or more. Amplification yielded TCR beta CDR3 regions, with RNA transcripts as the source. Researchers ran a first-round RT-PCR on the TCR CDR3 using the HTBI primer set. TCRdb reprocessed the multiplex PCR reads via MiXCR and lists one record per CDR3 protein. The top ten clones hold about 28% of a sample with fewer than 110,000 distinct CDR3 sequences, over 45% of them seen once. V lost 0 bases, J lost 5 bases, and 13 bases lay in between. The CDR3 is 14 amino acids. Per the germline V gene, CDR1 is DFQATT and CDR2 is SNEGSKA (reference sequence).

This chain joins TRBV20-1 and TRBJ2-5; no clear D. Sequenced input: blood. The TCR sequence derives from a man aged 35-49 years with Graves' hyperthyroidism. CDR3 in amino acids: CSARDNRDLETQYF. CDR3 in DNA: TGCAGTGCTAGAGATAATAGGGATTTGGAGACCCAGTACTTC.